Each of the 5 T cell receptor beta chains below was sequenced from the same sample in a study of T cell repertoires in cytomegalovirus infection. TCRdb re-called the reads with MiXCR, one entry per CDR3 protein. The sample shows roughly 600,000 distinct CDR3 sequences, 20% to 30% of them seen only once. Sequencing was carried out using CD8+ T cells from PBMCs. These receptors were taken from a human donor in good health (CMV status not recorded). Some clones in this sample may be carry-over from other donors' samples.

This clonotype was recorded many times. This chain links TRBV6-5 with TRBJ2-3; TRBD2 aligns across 12 bases. CDR1 is MNHEY and CDR2 is SVGAGI in the germline V gene. This CDR3 comprises 16 residues. The junction had 6 bases not matched to a gene; V was cut back by 6 bases and J by 2 bases. The CDR3 sequence is CASRITSGGLTDTQYF. The CDR3 DNA is TGTGCCAGCAGAATTACTAGCGGGGGGCTCACAGATACGCAGTATTTT.

V gene TRBV27 combines with J gene TRBJ1-2; possible D gene TRBD1, 6 bases. This CDR3 spans 15 amino acids. Trimming pared 2 bases from V and 4 bases from J, leaving 14 bases between. CDR1 and CDR2 from the germline V gene are MNHEY and SMNVEV (reference sequence). The CDR3 DNA sequence: TGTGCCAGCAGTTTAATAGAGGAAGGGGGCTATGGCTACACCTTC. Translation gives CASSLIEEGGYGYTF.

This clonotype was counted a few times. This chain links TRBV5-6 with TRBJ1-4, with D perhaps TRBD1 (5 bases). Germline V gives CDR1 SGHDT, CDR2 YYEEEE. The CDR3 runs 13 residues. Trimming removed 7 bases at V and 8 bases at J, with 15 bases between. In DNA, the CDR3 is TGTGCCAGCTCCAAAGGGGCGTGGGAAAAACTGTTTTTT. It translates to CASSKGAWEKLFF.

The rearrangement joins TRBV7-9 to TRBJ2-3; no reliable D call. This CDR3 comprises 13 residues. Germline assignment: CDR1 SEHNR and CDR2 FQNEAQ (reference sequence). Trimming cost V 2 bases and J 4 bases, with 7 bases left between them. The CDR3 region is CASSLTIPDTQYF. Here the CDR3 DNA reads TGTGCCAGCAGCTTAACGATCCCAGATACGCAGTATTTT.

This chain uses TRBV7-9 with TRBJ2-2, with 7 bases aligning to TRBD1. The V segment lost 6 bases and the J segment 1 base; nucleotides outside the gene matches: 14. Germline V CDR1 and CDR2: SEHNR, FQNEAQ (reference sequence). The CDR3 is 18 amino acids. The CDR3 spells CASSFPVTGALNTGELFF. In DNA form, the CDR3 reads TGTGCCAGCAGTTTCCCGGTTACAGGGGCCCTGAACACCGGGGAGCTGTTTTTT.